This T cell receptor beta chain was captured by sequencing in a study of blood T cells in healthy people across ages. Findings and caveats of the study: PBMCs that were unsorted prevented a conclusive naive versus antigen-experienced comparison.

The CDR3 loop spans 12 amino acids. From germline, CDR1 is SQVTM and CDR2 ANQGSEA. About this clonotype: Antigen: not known.

A J-beta primer mix and a sample-barcoded 5' primer were used in a second PCR of about 7 to 11 cycles. TCRdb independently ran MiXCR on the 5' RACE reads; one entry per CDR3 protein. This table has more than 1,000,000 distinct CDR3 sequences, approximately 25% appearing once. Donation came from healthy Caucasian individuals in Russia who were aged about 6 to 95. The sample also formed part of further work on T cells of mothers and their children. As reported in that work: Unrelated pairs and related pairs have their TCR recombination output shaped similarly by thymic selection.

The rearrangement uses TRBV29-1 and TRBJ2-5; either TRBD1 or TRBD2 may fit D (5 bases each). The end of the DNA fits TRBJ2-7 better, so the J call may be wrong. This clonotype originated in a girl under 10 years old in good health. The sequenced material came from blood. The CDR3 DNA is TGCAGCGTTATTGGGGGAAGTGGCGAGCAGTACTTC. This codes for CSVIGGSGEQYF.